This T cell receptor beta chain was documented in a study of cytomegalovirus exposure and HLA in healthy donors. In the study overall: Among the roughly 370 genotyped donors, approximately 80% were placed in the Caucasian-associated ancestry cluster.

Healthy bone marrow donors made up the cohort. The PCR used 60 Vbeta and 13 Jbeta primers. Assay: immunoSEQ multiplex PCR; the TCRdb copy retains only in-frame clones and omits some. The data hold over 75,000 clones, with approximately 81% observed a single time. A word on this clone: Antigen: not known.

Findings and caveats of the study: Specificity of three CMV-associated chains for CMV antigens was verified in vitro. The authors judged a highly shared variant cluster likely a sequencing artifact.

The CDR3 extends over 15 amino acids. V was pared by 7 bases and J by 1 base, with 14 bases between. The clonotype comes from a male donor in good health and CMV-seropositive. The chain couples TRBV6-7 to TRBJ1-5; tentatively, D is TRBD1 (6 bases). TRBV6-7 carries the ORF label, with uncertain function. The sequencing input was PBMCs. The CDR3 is CASIQGQRSNQPQHF. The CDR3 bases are TGTGCCAGCATTCAAGGACAGCGAAGCAATCAGCCCCAGCATTTT.